These 2 T cell receptor beta chains originate from one sample sequenced in a study of blood T cell repertoires in COVID-19. This table comes from immunoSEQ multiplex PCR, and its TCRdb copy is limited to in-frame clones, with some not included. The sample carries about 310,000 clones, around nine tenths recorded once. Sequences were obtained from PBMCs or T cells enriched from blood (not recorded which). Every receptor here comes from a woman younger than 45 who had recovered from COVID-19.

This chain joins TRBV5-4 and TRBJ2-1; D not resolved. V was pared by 0 bases and J by 10 bases, with 11 bases between. This CDR3 has 13 residues. Germline V gene data show CDR1 as SGHNT and CDR2 as YYREEE (reference sequence). The CDR3 DNA sequence: TGTGCCAGCAGCTTGGGGCTTCTCCAGGAGCAGTTCTTC. Its protein is CASSLGLLQEQFF.

This sequence joins TRBV24-1 and TRBJ1-2; D unclear. The CDR3 spans 14 residues. With 1 base removed from V and 2 bases from J, the gap between germline ends came to 7 bases. The V gene's germline CDR1 is KGHDR and CDR2 SFDVKD. CDR3 sequence reads: CATSDFTYNYGYTF. The CDR3 DNA sequence: TGTGCCACCAGTGATTTTACATACAACTATGGCTACACCTTC.